This TCR beta chain appears in the sequencing data of a study of blood T cell repertoires in COVID-19. Generated by immunoSEQ multiplex PCR, the TCRdb table keeps only in-frame clones and is missing some. The sample gives more than 85,000 clones, approximately 82% of which show up once; around 3.5% is in the top ten. Trimming stripped 0 bases from V and 10 bases from J, with 15 bases between. The CDR3 loop spans 13 amino acids. Germline CDR1 and CDR2: GTSNPN and SVGIG (reference sequence). The sample taken for sequencing was peripheral blood. The chain joins TRBV30 to TRBJ2-5; a possible D gene is TRBD2 (6 bases). The receptor was derived from a woman of 80 years or more with acute or convalescent COVID-19. DNA for the CDR3: TGTGCCTGGAGTGTTGTGCGGGGAGATGTCCAGTACTTC. Translation: CAWSVVRGDVQYF.